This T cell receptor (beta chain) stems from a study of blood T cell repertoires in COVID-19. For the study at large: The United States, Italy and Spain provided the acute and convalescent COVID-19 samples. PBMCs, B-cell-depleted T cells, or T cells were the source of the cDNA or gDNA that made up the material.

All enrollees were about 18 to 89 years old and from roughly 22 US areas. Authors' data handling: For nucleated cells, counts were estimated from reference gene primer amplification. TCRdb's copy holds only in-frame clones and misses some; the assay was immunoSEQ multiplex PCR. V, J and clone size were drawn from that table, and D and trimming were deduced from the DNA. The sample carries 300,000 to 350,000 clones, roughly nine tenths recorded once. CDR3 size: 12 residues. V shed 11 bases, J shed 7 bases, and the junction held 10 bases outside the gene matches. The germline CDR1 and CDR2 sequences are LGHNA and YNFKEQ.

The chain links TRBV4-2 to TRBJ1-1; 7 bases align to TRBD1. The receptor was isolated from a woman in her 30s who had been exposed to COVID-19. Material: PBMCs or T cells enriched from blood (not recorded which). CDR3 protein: CAGLTGAGEAFF. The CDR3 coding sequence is TGTGCCGGACTAACAGGGGCAGGTGAAGCTTTCTTT.